This T cell receptor beta chain was identified during a study of shared clonotypes between healthy human individuals. Study information: Three CD4 naive, three CD4 memory, two CD8 naive and one CD8 memory plate were used per donor.

Some clones are missing from TCRdb's copy, which holds only in-frame ones; the method was immunoSEQ multiplex PCR. The sample contains under 1,900,000 clones, about 98.5% of which appear only once. On this clone itself: Antigen unknown.

Study-level findings and limits: Rarefaction showed sorted-subset sequencing was incomplete despite large depth.

The sequence was collected from a man between 25 and 39 years old in good health. The sequencing sample was made of naive CD4+ T cells sorted from blood. Specified subset: CD45RA+ positively selected.

CDR3 region: CANALDRNTEAFF. CDR3 DNA: TGTGCCAACGCTTTGGACAGGAACACTGAAGCTTTCTTT. J is TRBJ1-1 and V is TRBV2; D might be TRBD1 (6 bases). Between the trimmed V and J ends, which lost 10 bases and 1 base, there was a span of 13 bases. The CDR3 consists of 13 residues. Germline loops: CDR1 SNHLY, CDR2 FYNNEI. Full variable domain (rest looked up from reference TRBV2 and TRBJ1-1): EPEVTQTPSHQVTQMGQEVILRCVPISNHLYFYWYRQILGQKVEFLVSFYNNEISEKSEIFDDQFSVERPDGSNFTLKIRSTKLEDSAMYFCANALDRNTEAFFGQGTRLTVV.